Listed below are T cell receptor beta chains from one sample, sequenced in a study of shared T cell receptors in the human thymus. Assay used: immunoSEQ multiplex PCR; TCRdb lists only in-frame clones, some missing. The table lists hundreds of thousands of clones, 78% of them singletons. The same data also contributed to another study, on human thymus T cells.

Sequenced sample: thymocytes. These receptors all come from a boy younger than two with a congenital heart defect. Each CDR3 is given with its conserved first and last residue. D genes are given only for firm matches. The listing skips clone size in some rows; elsewhere it reads once, few, many or a size class.

TRBV14,few,NA,CASSQALGETQYF
TRBV29-1,NA,TRBD2,CSVRLAGAVTHEQYF
TRBV27,NA,NA,CASSEGRNEQYF
TRBV14,few,NA,CASSHPKGGGLRAFNTGELFF
TRBV2,NA,TRBD2,CASGTSGRGSYEQYF
TRBV28,NA,NA,CASRLEAGPWNTEAFF
TRBV7-8,NA,NA,CASSLRTSYEQYF
TRBV6-5,NA,TRBD1,CASSTGGGGNTIYF
TRBV6-6,NA,NA,CASSYSNAGGNQPQHF
TRBV6-1,NA,TRBD2,CASSEPPLAGTSSTDTQYF
TRBV28,NA,TRBD1,CAGPGQMSANVLTF
TRBV5-6,NA,NA,CASSLAVGENTGELFF
TRBV30,NA,NA,CAWSVRPTGSPYEQYF
TRBV2,NA,NA,CASTGYDEQFF
TRBV27,NA,TRBD2,CASSITAPTSGRSSYNEQFF
TRBV6-5,NA,TRBD2,CASSSGTSGCNEQFF
TRBV6-8,NA,NA,CASSYWPIGGGPGGTQYF
TRBV4-2,few,TRBD2,CASSQDLGTSGSYNEQFF
TRBV29-1,NA,NA,CSVEVSGREFTEAFF
TRBV6-1,NA,TRBD1,CASSGTGSNQPQHF
TRBV4-3,NA,TRBD2,CASSRGRRREPHYEQYF
TRBV7-9,NA,TRBD2,CASSRSGGAYEQYF
TRBV27,few,TRBD1,CASSLSGTGNEQYF
TRBV19,few,TRBD1,CARETGYVDEQYF
TRBV27,NA,NA,CASSLPDSAYNEQFF
TRBV29-1,NA,TRBD1,CSVQLPGAHRGGEQFF
TRBV27,NA,TRBD2,CASSLVAGTSYEQYF
TRBV6-5,NA,NA,CASSYLMTGEPYGYTF
TRBV5-1,NA,TRBD2,CASSLGSRRTSYEQYF
TRBV30,NA,NA,CAWSWEVIRQNEQFF
TRBV2,NA,NA,CASRVPSGARGYTF
TRBV5-4,few,NA,CASSPDGLRAREQYF
TRBV2,NA,TRBD1,CASTRDRANTEAFF
TRBV15,NA,TRBD1,CATSRPRTGEKNTEAFF
TRBV27,NA,NA,CASSLGAAYGYTF
TRBV27,NA,TRBD1,CASRPRDRNEKLFF
TRBV19,NA,NA,CASSGLGGSGRSYEQYF
TRBV5-1,NA,TRBD2,CASFGGQVVLERELPTENEQFF
TRBV13,few,TRBD2,CASSLKQAREGRHNEQFF
TRBV29-1,NA,TRBD1,CSVESQGAHEQYF
TRBV5-6,NA,NA,CASSLRGSVHEKLFF
TRBV27,NA,TRBD1,CASTDRGQSTDTQYF
TRBV7-2,NA,TRBD1,CASSSDRGKAKNIQYF
TRBV7-2,NA,TRBD1,CASSADRRDTEAFF
TRBV2,NA,TRBD2,CASSEARTSGVTGELFF
TRBV27,NA,TRBD2,CASSPSTGLAVMETQYF
TRBV4-1,NA,NA,CASSQSIARRNTEAFF
TRBV2,NA,TRBD2,CASTGLAHEQYF
TRBV7-2,few,TRBD2,CASSLARGSSGSPGTDTQYF
TRBV5-5,few,NA,CASSLDPAGWIEAFF
TRBV5-6,NA,NA,CASSRRQSSSYNEQFF
TRBV28,once,TRBD1,CASSLFDRVWQPQHF